This paragraph covers one T cell receptor (beta chain) sequence. Trimming removed 4 bases from V and 5 bases from J, with 19 bases in between. Germline lookup yields CDR1 SGHRS and CDR2 YFSETQ. CDR3 length: 15 residues. These data come from a study of blood T cell repertoires in COVID-19. Study information: The study drew acute and convalescent COVID-19 samples from the United States, Italy and Spain.

Sequenced by immunoSEQ multiplex PCR; TCRdb stores in-frame clones only, minus some. The sample lists 150,000 to 200,000 clones, 70% to 90% occurring once. Sequences were obtained from peripheral blood. The clonotype originates from a human donor in a cohort sampled during active COVID-19. The chain uses TRBV5-1 and TRBJ2-7; possibly TRBD1 for D (5 bases). The CDR3 is CASSTVSAGSNEQYF. Written as DNA, the CDR3 is TGCGCCAGCAGCACGGTCTCCGCAGGGTCTAACGAGCAGTACTTC.